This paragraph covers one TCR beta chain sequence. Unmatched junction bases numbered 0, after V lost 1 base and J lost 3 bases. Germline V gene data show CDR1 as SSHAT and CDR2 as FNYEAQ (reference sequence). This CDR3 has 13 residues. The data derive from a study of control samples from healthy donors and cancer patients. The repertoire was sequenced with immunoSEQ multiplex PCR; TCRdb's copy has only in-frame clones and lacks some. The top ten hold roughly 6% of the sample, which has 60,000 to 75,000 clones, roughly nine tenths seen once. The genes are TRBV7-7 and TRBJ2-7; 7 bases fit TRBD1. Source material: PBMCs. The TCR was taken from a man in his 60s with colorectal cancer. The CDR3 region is CASSLGDSYEQYF. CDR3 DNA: TGTGCCAGCAGCTTAGGGGACAGCTACGAGCAGTACTTC.